This T cell receptor beta chain comes out of a study of vaccination effects on CD4 cells after COVID-19. Study-wide results and limits: After vaccination, at late timepoints, clones induced by infection and by vaccine contracted markedly.

The assay was immunoSEQ multiplex PCR, and TCRdb's table has in-frame clones only and misses some. The sample contains roughly 50,000 clones, about four fifths of which appear only once. In the ViraFEST assay, antigen-specific CD4+ clonotypes were identified by expansion after peptide-pool stimulation. Culture proceeded for approximately 10 days, and CD4+ T cells were then isolated. Previously uninfected by SARS-CoV-2, the vaccine recipients also showed negative nucleocapsid antibodies. For this clone: Its antigen is not identified.

The junction had 15 bases not matched to a gene; V was cut back by 1 base and J by 7 bases. CDR1 MGHRA and CDR2 YSYEKL come from the germline V gene. The CDR3 runs 19 residues. The sequencing used CD4+ T cells from PBMCs cultured with HCoV-OC43 spike peptides, collected before COVID-19 vaccination. Subset specified: HCoV-OC43 spike overlapping peptide pool stimulation. The receptor comes from a human donor who received a COVID-19 vaccine. The rearrangement uses TRBV4-1 and TRBJ2-2; 10 bases match TRBD1. The CDR3 DNA follows: TGCGCCAGCAGCCAAGCATTGACAGGGGGCTTAAACAGTGGCGGGGAGCTGTTTTTT. This gives the protein CASSQALTGGLNSGGELFF.